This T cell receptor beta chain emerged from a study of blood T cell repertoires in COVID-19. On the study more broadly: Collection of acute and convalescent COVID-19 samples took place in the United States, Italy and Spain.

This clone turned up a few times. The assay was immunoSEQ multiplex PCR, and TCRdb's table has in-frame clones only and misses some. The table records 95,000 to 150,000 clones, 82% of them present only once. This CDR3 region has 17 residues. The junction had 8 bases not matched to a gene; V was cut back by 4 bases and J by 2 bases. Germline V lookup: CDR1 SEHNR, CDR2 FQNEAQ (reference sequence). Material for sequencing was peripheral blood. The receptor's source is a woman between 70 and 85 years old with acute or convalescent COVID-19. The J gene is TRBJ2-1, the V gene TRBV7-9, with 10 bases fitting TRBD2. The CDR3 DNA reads TGTGCCAGCAGCTACCCGCTAGCGGGGGAAACCTACAATGAGCAGTTCTTC. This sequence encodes CASSYPLAGETYNEQFF.